The clone carrying this T cell receptor beta chain appeared many times. This specimen belongs to a study of T cells in Graves' hyperthyroidism and ophthalmopathy. Using RNA transcripts as the source, TCR beta CDR3 regions were amplified. Primed by the HTBI set, a first-round RT-PCR was run on the TCR CDR3. From the multiplex PCR reads, TCRdb called clonotypes with MiXCR, one entry per CDR3 protein. Among a few hundred thousand distinct CDR3 sequences listed, around 21% were seen once. Germline CDR1 reads LNHNV; CDR2 reads YYDKDF (reference sequence). V was cut by 3 bases and J by 8 bases, with 10 bases left in between. The CDR3 has 12 amino acids.

This clonotype originated in a man aged 18 to 29 with Graves' hyperthyroidism. Sequences were obtained from blood. The chain recombines TRBV15 with TRBJ1-2; D ambiguous. CDR3 nucleotides: TGTGCCACCAGCAGTTTCTCGGGGGGCTACACCTTC. It specifies CATSSFSGGYTF.